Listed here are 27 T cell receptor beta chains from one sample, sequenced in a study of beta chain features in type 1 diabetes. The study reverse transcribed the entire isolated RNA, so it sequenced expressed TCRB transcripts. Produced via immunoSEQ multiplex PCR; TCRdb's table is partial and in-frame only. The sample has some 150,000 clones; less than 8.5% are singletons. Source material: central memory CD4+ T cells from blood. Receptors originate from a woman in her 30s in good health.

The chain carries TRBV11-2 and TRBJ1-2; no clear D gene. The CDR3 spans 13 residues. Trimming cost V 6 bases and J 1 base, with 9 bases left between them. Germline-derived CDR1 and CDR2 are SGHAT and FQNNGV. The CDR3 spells CASSPQDNYGYTF. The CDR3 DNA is TGTGCCAGCAGTCCTCAGGATAACTATGGCTACACCTTC.

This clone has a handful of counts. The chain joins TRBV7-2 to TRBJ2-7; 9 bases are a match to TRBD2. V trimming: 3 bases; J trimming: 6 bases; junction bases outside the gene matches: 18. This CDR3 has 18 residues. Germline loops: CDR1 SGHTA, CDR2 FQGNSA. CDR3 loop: CASSLAGSAGGPQGEQYF. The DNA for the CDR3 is TGTGCCAGCAGCTTGGCCGGTAGCGCGGGAGGGCCGCAGGGCGAGCAGTACTTC.

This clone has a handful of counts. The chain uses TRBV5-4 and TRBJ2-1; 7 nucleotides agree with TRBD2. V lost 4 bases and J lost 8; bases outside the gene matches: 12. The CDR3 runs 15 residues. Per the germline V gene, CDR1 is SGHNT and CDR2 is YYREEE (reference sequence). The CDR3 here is CASSPGGEGQDEQFF. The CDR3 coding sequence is TGTGCCAGCAGCCCCGGAGGGGAGGGCCAGGATGAGCAGTTCTTC.

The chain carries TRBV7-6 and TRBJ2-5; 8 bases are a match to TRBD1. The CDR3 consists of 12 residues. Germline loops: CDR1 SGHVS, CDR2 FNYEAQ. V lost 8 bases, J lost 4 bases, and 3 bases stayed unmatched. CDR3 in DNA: TGTGCCAGCGGAACAGGGGGAGAGACCCAGTACTTC. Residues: CASGTGGETQYF.

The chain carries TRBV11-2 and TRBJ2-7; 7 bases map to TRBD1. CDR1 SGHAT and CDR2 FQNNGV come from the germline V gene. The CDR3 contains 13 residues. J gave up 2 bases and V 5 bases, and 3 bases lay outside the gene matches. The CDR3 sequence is CASSHGQAYEQYF. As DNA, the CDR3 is TGTGCCAGCAGCCATGGACAGGCCTACGAGCAGTACTTC.

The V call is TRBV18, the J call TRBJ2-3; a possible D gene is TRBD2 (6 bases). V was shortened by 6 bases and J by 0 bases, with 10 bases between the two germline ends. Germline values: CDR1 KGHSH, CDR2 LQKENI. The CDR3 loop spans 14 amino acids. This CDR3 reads CASSFSGSTDTQYF. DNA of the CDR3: TGTGCCAGCTCGTTTAGCGGAAGCACAGATACGCAGTATTTT.

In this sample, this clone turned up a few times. The CDR3 spells CASSGTGFSGANVLTF. The CDR3 DNA is TGTGCCAGCTCAGGGACAGGGTTCTCTGGGGCCAACGTCCTGACTTTC. This chain joins TRBV18 and TRBJ2-6; 9 bases align to TRBD1. The V segment lost 5 bases and the J segment 0 bases; nucleotides outside the gene matches: 2. CDR3 length: 16 residues. Germline CDR1 and CDR2: KGHSH and LQKENI.

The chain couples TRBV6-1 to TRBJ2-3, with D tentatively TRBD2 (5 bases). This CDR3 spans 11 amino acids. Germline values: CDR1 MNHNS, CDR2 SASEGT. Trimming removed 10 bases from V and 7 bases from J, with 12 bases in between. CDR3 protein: CATGREYTQYF. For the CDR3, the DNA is TGTGCCACCGGCCGGGAATATACGCAGTATTTT.

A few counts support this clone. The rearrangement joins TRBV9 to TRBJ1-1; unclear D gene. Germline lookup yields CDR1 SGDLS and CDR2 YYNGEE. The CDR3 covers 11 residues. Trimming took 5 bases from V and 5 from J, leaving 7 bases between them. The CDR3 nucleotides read TGTGCCAGCAGACCGGGAACTGAAGCTTTCTTT. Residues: CASRPGTEAFF. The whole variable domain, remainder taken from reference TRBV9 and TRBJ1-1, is DSGVTQTPKHLITATGQRVTLRCSPRSGDLSVYWYQQSLDQGLQFLIQYYNGEERAKGNILERFSAQQFPDLHSELNLSSLELGDSALYFCASRPGTEAFFGQGTRLTVV.

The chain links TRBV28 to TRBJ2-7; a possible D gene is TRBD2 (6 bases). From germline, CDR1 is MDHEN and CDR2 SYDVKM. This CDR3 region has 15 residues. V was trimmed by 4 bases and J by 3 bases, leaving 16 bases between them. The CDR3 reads CASSSSGTSYYEQYF. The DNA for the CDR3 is TGTGCCAGCAGTTCATCCGGGACTTCCTACTACGAGCAGTACTTC.

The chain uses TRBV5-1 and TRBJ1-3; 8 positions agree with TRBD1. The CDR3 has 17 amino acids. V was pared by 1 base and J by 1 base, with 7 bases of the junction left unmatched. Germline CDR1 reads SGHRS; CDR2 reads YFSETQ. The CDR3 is CASSLWQGARSGNTIYF. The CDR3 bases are TGCGCCAGCAGCTTGTGGCAGGGGGCGCGATCTGGAAACACCATATATTTT.

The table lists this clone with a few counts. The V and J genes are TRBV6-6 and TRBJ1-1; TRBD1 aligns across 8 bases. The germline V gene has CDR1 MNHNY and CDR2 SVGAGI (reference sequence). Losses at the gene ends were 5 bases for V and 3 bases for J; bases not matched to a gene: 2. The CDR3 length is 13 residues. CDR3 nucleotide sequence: TGTGCCAGCAGTCTGACAGGGGACACTGAAGCTTTCTTT. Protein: CASSLTGDTEAFF.

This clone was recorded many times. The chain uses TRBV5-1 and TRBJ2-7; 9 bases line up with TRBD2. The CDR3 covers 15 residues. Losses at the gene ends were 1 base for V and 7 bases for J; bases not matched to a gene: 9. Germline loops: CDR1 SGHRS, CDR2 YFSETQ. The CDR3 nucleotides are TGCGCCAGCAGCTTGCAATTAGCGGGAGAGCGAGAGCAGTACTTC. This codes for CASSLQLAGEREQYF.

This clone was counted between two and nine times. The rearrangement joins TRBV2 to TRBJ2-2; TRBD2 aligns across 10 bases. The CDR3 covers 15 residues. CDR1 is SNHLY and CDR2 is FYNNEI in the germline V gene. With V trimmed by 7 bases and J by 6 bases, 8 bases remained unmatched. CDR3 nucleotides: TGTGCCAGCAAGGAGCGGGAGGGCCTGGCCGGGGAGCTGTTTTTT. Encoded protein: CASKEREGLAGELFF.

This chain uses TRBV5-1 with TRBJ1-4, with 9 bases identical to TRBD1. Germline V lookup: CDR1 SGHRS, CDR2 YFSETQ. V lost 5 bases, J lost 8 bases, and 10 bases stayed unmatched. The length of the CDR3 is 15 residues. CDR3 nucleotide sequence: TGCGCCAGCAGTTTTTCCGGGACAGGGTCCGAAAAACTGTTTTTT. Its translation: CASSFSGTGSEKLFF.

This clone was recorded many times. In DNA form, the CDR3 reads TGTGCCAGCAGTCCCAGCGGACTAACCAATCAGCCCCAGCATTTT. This encodes CASSPSGLTNQPQHF. This chain links TRBV28 with TRBJ1-5, with D uncertain. V was shortened by 5 bases and J by 3 bases, with 14 bases between the two germline ends. Looked up from germline, CDR1 is MDHEN and CDR2 is SYDVKM. This CDR3 spans 15 amino acids.

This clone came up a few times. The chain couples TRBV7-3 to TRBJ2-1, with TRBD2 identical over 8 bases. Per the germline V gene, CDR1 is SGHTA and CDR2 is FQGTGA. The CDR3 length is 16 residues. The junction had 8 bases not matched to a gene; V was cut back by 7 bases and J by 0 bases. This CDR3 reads CASNPTGGSSYNEQFF. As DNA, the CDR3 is TGTGCCAGCAACCCAACGGGGGGGAGCTCCTACAATGAGCAGTTCTTC. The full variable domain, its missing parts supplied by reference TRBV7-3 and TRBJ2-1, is GAGVSQTPSNKVTEKGKYVELRCDPISGHTALYWYRQSLGQGPEFLIYFQGTGAADDSGLPNDRFFAVRPEGSVSTLKIQRTERGDSAVYLCASNPTGGSSYNEQFFGPGTRLTVL.

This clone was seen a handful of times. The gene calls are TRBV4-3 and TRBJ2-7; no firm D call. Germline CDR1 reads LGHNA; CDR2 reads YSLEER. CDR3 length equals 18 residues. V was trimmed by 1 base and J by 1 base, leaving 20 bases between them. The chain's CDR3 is CASSQVSNVTRNSYEQYF. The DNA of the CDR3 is TGCGCCAGCAGCCAAGTATCAAATGTGACACGGAATTCCTACGAGCAGTACTTC.

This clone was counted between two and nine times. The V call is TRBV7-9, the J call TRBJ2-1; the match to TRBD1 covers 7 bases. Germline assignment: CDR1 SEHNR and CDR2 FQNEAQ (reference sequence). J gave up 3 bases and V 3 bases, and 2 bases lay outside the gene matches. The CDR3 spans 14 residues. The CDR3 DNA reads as TGTGCCAGCAGCTTTGGACAGGTCTACAATGAGCAGTTCTTC. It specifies CASSFGQVYNEQFF.

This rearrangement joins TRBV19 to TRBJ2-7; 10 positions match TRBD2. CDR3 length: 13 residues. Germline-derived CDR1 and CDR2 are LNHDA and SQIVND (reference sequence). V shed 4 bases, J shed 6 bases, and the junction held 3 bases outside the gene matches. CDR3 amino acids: CASSRLAGAEQYF. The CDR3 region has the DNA TGTGCCAGTAGTAGGCTAGCGGGAGCCGAGCAGTACTTC.

CDR3 in DNA: TGTGCCTGGAGTGCCCGGGGGTTGGGCAATGAAAAACTGTTTTTT. It translates to CAWSARGLGNEKLFF. The chain couples TRBV30 to TRBJ1-4; tentative D call: TRBD1 (5 bases). Trimming stripped 1 base from V and 5 bases from J, with 14 bases between. Germline-derived CDR1 and CDR2 are GTSNPN and SVGIG (reference sequence). This CDR3 spans 15 amino acids.

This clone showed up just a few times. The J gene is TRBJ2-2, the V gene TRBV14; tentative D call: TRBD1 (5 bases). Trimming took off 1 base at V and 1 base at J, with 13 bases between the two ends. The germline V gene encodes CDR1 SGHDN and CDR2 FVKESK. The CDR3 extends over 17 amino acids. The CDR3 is CASSQVVGRENTGELFF. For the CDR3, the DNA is TGTGCCAGCAGCCAAGTGGTCGGCAGGGAGAACACCGGGGAGCTGTTTTTT.

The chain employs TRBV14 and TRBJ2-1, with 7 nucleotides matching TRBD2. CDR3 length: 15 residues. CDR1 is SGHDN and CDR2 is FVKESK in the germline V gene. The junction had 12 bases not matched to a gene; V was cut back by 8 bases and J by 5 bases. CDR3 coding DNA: TGTGCCAGCTCACCACCAGCGGGACTTCACAATGAGCAGTTCTTC. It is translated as CASSPPAGLHNEQFF.

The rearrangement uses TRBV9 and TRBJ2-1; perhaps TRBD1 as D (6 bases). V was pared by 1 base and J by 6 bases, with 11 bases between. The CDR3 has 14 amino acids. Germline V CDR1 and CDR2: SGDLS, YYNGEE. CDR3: CASSVRQGPNEQFF. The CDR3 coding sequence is TGTGCCAGCAGCGTACGTCAGGGGCCCAATGAGCAGTTCTTC.

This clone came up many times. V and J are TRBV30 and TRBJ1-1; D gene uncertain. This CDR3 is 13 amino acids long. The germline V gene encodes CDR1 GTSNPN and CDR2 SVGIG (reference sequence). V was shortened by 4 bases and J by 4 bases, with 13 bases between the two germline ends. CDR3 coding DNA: TGTGCCTGGAAACAAGCGGCGGGCACTGAAGCTTTCTTT. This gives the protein CAWKQAAGTEAFF.

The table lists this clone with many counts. CDR3 loop: CASSQDGWQGNQPQHF. The CDR3 DNA reads TGCGCCAGCAGCCAAGATGGGTGGCAGGGCAATCAGCCCCAGCATTTT. This chain uses TRBV4-3 with TRBJ1-5; D unclear. This CDR3 comprises 16 residues. Germline V CDR1 and CDR2: LGHNA, YSLEER. The ends were cut back, 0 bases at V and 2 bases at J, with 11 bases in the middle.

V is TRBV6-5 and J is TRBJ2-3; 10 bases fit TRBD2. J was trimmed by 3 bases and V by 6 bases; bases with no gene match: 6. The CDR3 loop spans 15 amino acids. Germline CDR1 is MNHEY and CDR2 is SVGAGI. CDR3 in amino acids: CASSPSGRGTDTQYF. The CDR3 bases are TGTGCCAGCAGCCCTAGCGGGAGAGGAACAGATACGCAGTATTTT.